Included here is one T cell receptor (beta chain) sequence, with context. With 3 bases removed from V and 5 bases from J, the gap between germline ends came to 20 bases. Per the germline V gene, CDR1 is SGHDT and CDR2 is YYEEEE. The CDR3 length is 16 residues. These data originate in a study of beta chain features in type 1 diabetes. Expressed TCRB transcripts got sequenced, as all isolated RNA was reverse transcribed. Assay: immunoSEQ multiplex PCR; the TCRdb copy retains only in-frame clones and omits some. The sample lists a few hundred thousand clones; approximately 14% were seen once. The sample consisted of central memory CD4+ T cells from blood. The sequence was obtained from a man aged 25 to 45 in good health. The chain couples TRBV5-6 to TRBJ2-5; D ambiguous. The CDR3 spells CASSYARVLVRETQYF. The DNA for the CDR3 is TGTGCCAGCAGCTACGCCCGGGTGTTAGTTAGGGAGACCCAGTACTTC.